The 14 T cell receptor beta chains in this list originate from one sample, sequenced in a study of blood T cell repertoires in COVID-19. This table comes from immunoSEQ multiplex PCR, and its TCRdb copy is limited to in-frame clones, with some not included. The sample records roughly 68,000 clones, approximately 88% being singletons. Sequenced: peripheral blood. The receptor set was obtained from a woman aged 55-75 years with COVID-19, enrolled during active disease.

The V call is TRBV27, the J call TRBJ1-5; 8 bases map to TRBD1. The CDR3 is 13 residues long. Germline lookup yields CDR1 MNHEY and CDR2 SMNVEV (reference sequence). V lost 6 bases and J lost 7; bases outside the gene matches: 5. DNA of the CDR3: TGTGCCAGCAGCCAGGGGGCAGGGCAGCCCCAGCATTTT. Residues: CASSQGAGQPQHF.

This clone was counted a few times. CDR3 DNA sequence: TGCGCCAGCAGCTTTCGAGCTGTCGGGACAGGGGGGTCCGGGGAGCTGTTTTTT. It encodes CASSFRAVGTGGSGELFF. The rearrangement uses TRBV5-1 and TRBJ2-2, with TRBD1 identical over 11 bases. The germline V gene encodes CDR1 SGHRS and CDR2 YFSETQ. V trimming: 2 bases; J trimming: 6 bases; junction bases outside the gene matches: 12. This CDR3 spans 18 amino acids. The whole variable domain, filled in from reference TRBV5-1 and TRBJ2-2, reads KAGVTQTPRYLIKTRGQQVTLSCSPISGHRSVSWYQQTPGQGLQFLFEYFSETQRNKGNFPGRFSGRQFSNSRSEMNVSTLELGDSALYLCASSFRAVGTGGSGELFFGEGSRLTVL.

This clone was seen only once. The chain uses TRBV5-6 and TRBJ1-1, with 7 bases that match TRBD1. Trimming removed 4 bases from V and 0 bases from J; junction bases left unmatched: 3. Germline V lookup: CDR1 SGHDT, CDR2 YYEEEE. The CDR3 totals 14 residues. CDR3 in DNA: TGTGCCAGCAGCCGAGGACAGGTGAACACTGAAGCTTTCTTT. Amino acid sequence: CASSRGQVNTEAFF.

The gene calls are TRBV4-3 and TRBJ2-2, with 8 bases that match TRBD1. The ends lost 8 bases at V and 0 bases at J; junction bases unmatched: 5. The CDR3 has 15 residues. Germline V gene sequence: CDR1 LGHNA, CDR2 YSLEER. CDR3 sequence reads: CASSLGQANTGELFF. The CDR3 nucleotides are TGCGCCAGCTCGCTGGGACAGGCGAACACCGGGGAGCTGTTTTTT.

In this sample, this clone turned up a few times. V and J are TRBV7-9 and TRBJ2-7; the match to TRBD1 covers 7 bases. This CDR3 contains 15 residues. V was pared by 6 bases and J by 0 bases, with 8 bases of the junction left unmatched. Germline V gene data show CDR1 as SEHNR and CDR2 as FQNEAQ (reference sequence). CDR3 in amino acids: CASSFNGQVSYEQYF. DNA of the CDR3: TGTGCCAGCAGTTTTAACGGACAGGTCTCCTACGAGCAGTACTTC. The complete variable domain, with remaining parts taken from reference TRBV7-9 and TRBJ2-7, reads DTGVSQNPRHKITKRGQNVTFRCDPISEHNRLYWYRQTLGQGPEFLTYFQNEAQLEKSRLLSDRFSAERPKGSFSTLEIQRTEQGDSAMYLCASSFNGQVSYEQYFGPGTRLTVT.

J is TRBJ1-1 and V is TRBV11-2, with TRBD1 matching 8 bases. The CDR3 is 13 amino acids. Germline-derived CDR1 and CDR2 are SGHAT and FQNNGV. The V gene end was trimmed by 5 bases and the J gene end by 5 bases; junction bases not matched to a gene: 4. CDR3 DNA sequence: TGTGCCAGCAGCATAACAGGGGGGACTGAAGCTTTCTTT. Its translation is CASSITGGTEAFF. Filled out from reference TRBV11-2 and TRBJ1-1, the complete variable domain reads EAGVAQSPRYKIIEKRQSVAFWCNPISGHATLYWYQQILGQGPKLLIQFQNNGVVDDSQLPKDRFSAERLKGVDSTLKIQPAKLEDSAVYLCASSITGGTEAFFGQGTRLTVV.

The V gene is TRBV7-2, the J gene TRBJ2-3; 10 positions match TRBD2. Germline trimming cut 6 bases from V and 2 bases from J; bases unmatched to any gene: 8. Germline CDR1 SGHTA, CDR2 FQGNSA. The length of the CDR3 is 16 residues. The CDR3 here is CASRPPSGGYTDTQYF. In nucleotides, the CDR3 is TGTGCCAGCAGACCTCCTAGCGGGGGATACACAGATACGCAGTATTTT. Full variable domain (missing parts from reference TRBV7-2 and TRBJ2-3): GAGVSQSPSNKVTEKGKDVELRCDPISGHTALYWYRQSLGQGLEFLIYFQGNSAPDKSGLPSDRFSAERTGGSVSTLTIQRTQQEDSAVYLCASRPPSGGYTDTQYFGPGTRLTVL.

The chain employs TRBV11-3 and TRBJ2-1, with TRBD2 matching over 8 bases. The germline gives CDR1 SGHNT, CDR2 YENEEA. The J segment lost 6 bases and the V segment lost 3 bases, leaving 7 bases of the junction unmatched. CDR3 length: 15 residues. CDR3 DNA: TGTGCCAGCAGCTTTAGCGGGGAGGGAAGCAATGAGCAGTTCTTC. Translating it yields CASSFSGEGSNEQFF.

This clone appeared a few times. The chain employs TRBV24-1 and TRBJ1-2, with D possibly TRBD1 on 5 matching bases. V was clipped by 1 base and J by 9 bases, with 8 bases between them. The CDR3 totals 12 residues. The V gene's germline CDR1 is KGHDR and CDR2 SFDVKD. Here the CDR3 reads CATSDFQGRYTF. CDR3 sequence (DNA): TGTGCCACCAGTGATTTCCAGGGTCGCTACACCTTC.

The chain uses TRBV7-2 and TRBJ1-3, with 8 bases aligning to TRBD1. V trimming: 5 bases; J trimming: 2 bases; junction bases outside the gene matches: 5. The germline gives CDR1 SGHTA, CDR2 FQGNSA. The CDR3 loop spans 15 amino acids. The CDR3 spells CASSTRQGPGNTIYF. The CDR3 DNA is TGTGCCAGCAGCACTCGACAGGGGCCTGGAAACACCATATATTTT. The full variable domain, completed using reference TRBV7-2 and TRBJ1-3, is GAGVSQSPSNKVTEKGKDVELRCDPISGHTALYWYRQSLGQGLEFLIYFQGNSAPDKSGLPSDRFSAERTGGSVSTLTIQRTQQEDSAVYLCASSTRQGPGNTIYFGEGSWLTVV.

The chain has TRBV4-2 and TRBJ2-3; D is perhaps TRBD2 (6 bases). Trimming pared 2 bases from V and 2 bases from J, leaving 14 bases between. This CDR3 comprises 16 residues. CDR1 and CDR2 from the germline V gene are LGHNA and YNFKEQ. CDR3 sequence reads: CASSQLGGGNTDTQYF. In DNA form, the CDR3 reads TGTGCCAGCAGCCAACTCGGGGGTGGGAACACAGATACGCAGTATTTT.

The genes are TRBV7-9 and TRBJ1-6; the D gene is possibly TRBD1 (6 bases). Trimming cost V 6 bases and J 7 bases, with 19 bases left between them. Germline CDR1 reads SEHNR; CDR2 reads FQNEAQ (reference sequence). The CDR3 contains 16 residues. The CDR3 DNA reads as TGTGCCAGCAGACGTCCTAAGGACAGCCGAAATTCACCCCTCCACTTT. This codes for CASRRPKDSRNSPLHF.

This sequence joins TRBV4-3 and TRBJ2-1; possible D gene TRBD1, 6 bases. Germline CDR1 and CDR2: LGHNA and YSLEER. The CDR3 is 13 residues long. Deletions cut 1 base from V and 8 bases from J, with 9 bases between. This CDR3 reads CASSQATGYEQFF. CDR3 DNA sequence: TGCGCCAGCAGCCAAGCTACAGGGTATGAGCAGTTCTTC.

The V gene is TRBV20-1, the J gene TRBJ2-3, with 8 positions matching TRBD1. V lost 3 bases, J lost 4 bases, and 12 bases stayed unmatched. Germline CDR1 and CDR2: DFQATT and SNEGSKA (reference sequence). The CDR3 is made up of 16 amino acids. The CDR3 region is CSASAVDRGYSDTQYF. The CDR3 nucleotides read TGCAGTGCTAGTGCGGTAGACAGGGGTTATTCAGATACGCAGTATTTT.